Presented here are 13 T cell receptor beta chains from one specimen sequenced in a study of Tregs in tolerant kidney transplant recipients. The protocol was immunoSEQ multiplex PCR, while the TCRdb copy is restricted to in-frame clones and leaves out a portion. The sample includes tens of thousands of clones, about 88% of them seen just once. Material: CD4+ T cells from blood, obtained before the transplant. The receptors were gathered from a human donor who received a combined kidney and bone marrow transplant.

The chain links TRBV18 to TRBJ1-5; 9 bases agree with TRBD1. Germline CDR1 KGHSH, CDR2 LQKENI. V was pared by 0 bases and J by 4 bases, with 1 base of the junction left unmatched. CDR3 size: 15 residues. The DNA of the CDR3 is TGTGCCAGCTCACCACCGGGACAGGGTAATCAGCCCCAGCATTTT. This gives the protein CASSPPGQGNQPQHF.

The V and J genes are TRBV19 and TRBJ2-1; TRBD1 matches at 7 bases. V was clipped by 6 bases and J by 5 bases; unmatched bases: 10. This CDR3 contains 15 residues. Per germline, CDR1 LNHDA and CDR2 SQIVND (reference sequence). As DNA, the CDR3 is TGTGCCAGTAGGGGTGGGACGGGACAGAACAATGAGCAGTTCTTC. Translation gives CASRGGTGQNNEQFF.

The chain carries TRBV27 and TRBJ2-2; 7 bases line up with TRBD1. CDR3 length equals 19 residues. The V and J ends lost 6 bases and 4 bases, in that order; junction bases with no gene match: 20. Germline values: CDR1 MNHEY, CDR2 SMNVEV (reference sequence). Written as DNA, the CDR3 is TGTGCCAGCAGCCGTCAACCCCCACAGGGGTTTTTGGGCACCGGGGAGCTGTTTTTT. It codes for CASSRQPPQGFLGTGELFF.

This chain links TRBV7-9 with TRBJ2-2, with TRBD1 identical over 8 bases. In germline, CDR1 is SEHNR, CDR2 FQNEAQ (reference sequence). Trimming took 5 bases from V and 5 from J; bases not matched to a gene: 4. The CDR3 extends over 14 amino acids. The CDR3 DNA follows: TGTGCCAGCAGCCTCCAGGGGGCGACCGGGGAGCTGTTTTTT. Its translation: CASSLQGATGELFF.

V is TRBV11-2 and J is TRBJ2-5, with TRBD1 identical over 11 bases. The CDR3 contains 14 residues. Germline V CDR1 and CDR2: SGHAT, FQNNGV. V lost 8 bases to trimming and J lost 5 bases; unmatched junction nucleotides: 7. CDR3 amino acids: CASGTGGSGETQYF. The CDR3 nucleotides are TGTGCCAGCGGGACAGGGGGATCAGGGGAGACCCAGTACTTC.

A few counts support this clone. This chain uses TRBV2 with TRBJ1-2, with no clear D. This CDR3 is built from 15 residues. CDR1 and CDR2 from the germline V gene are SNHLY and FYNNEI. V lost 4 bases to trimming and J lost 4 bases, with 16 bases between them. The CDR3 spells CASSVLASRGYGYTF. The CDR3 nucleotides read TGTGCCAGCAGTGTATTGGCGTCCCGGGGCTATGGCTACACCTTC. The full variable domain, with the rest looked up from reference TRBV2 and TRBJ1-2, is EPEVTQTPSHQVTQMGQEVILRCVPISNHLYFYWYRQILGQKVEFLVSFYNNEISEKSEIFDDQFSVERPDGSNFTLKIRSTKLEDSAMYFCASSVLASRGYGYTFGSGTRLTVV.

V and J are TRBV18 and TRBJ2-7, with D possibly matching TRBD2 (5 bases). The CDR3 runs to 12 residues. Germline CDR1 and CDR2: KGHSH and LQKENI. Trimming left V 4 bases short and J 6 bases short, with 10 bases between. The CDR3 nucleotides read TGTGCCAGCTCACTGCCTGGAGGCGAGCAGTACTTC. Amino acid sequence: CASSLPGGEQYF. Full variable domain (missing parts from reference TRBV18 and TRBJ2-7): NAGVMQNPRHLVRRRGQEARLRCSPMKGHSHVYWYRQLPEEGLKFMVYLQKENIIDESGMPKERFSAEFPKEGPSILRIQQVVRGDSAAYFCASSLPGGEQYFGPGTRLTVT.

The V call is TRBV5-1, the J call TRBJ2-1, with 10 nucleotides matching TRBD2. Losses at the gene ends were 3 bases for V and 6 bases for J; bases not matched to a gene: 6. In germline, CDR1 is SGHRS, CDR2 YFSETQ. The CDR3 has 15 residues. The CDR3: CASSSSGSQGNEQFF. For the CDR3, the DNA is TGCGCCAGCAGCTCTAGCGGGAGCCAGGGCAATGAGCAGTTCTTC.

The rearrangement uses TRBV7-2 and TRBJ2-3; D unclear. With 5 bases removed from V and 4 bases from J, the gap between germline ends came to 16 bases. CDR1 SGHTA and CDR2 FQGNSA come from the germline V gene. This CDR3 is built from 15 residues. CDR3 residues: CASSLLAGESDTQYF. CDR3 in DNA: TGTGCCAGCAGCCTCTTAGCCGGAGAGTCAGATACGCAGTATTTT.

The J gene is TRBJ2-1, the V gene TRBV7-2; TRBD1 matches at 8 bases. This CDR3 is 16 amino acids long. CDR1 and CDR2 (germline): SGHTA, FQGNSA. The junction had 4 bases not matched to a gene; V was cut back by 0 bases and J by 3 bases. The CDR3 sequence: CASSLAGTGNYNEQFF. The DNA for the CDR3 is TGTGCCAGCAGCTTAGCCGGGACAGGAAACTACAATGAGCAGTTCTTC.

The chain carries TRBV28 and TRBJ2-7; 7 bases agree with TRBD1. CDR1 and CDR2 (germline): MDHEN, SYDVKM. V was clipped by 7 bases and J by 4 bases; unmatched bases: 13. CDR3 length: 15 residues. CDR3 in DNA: TGTGCCAGCAACCTTTTGACAGGGTCGGGGTACGAGCAGTACTTC. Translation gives CASNLLTGSGYEQYF.

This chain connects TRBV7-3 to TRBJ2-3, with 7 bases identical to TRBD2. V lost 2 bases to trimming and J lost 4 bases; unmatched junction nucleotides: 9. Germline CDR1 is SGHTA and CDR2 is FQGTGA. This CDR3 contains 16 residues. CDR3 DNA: TGTGCCAGCAGCTTACGGGCGGGAGCCCCCCCAGATACGCAGTATTTT. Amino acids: CASSLRAGAPPDTQYF.

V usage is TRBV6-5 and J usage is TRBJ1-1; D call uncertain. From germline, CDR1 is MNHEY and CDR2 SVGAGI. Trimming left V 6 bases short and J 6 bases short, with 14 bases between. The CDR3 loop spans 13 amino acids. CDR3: CASRTRGRSEAFF. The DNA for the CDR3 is TGTGCCAGCAGGACCCGAGGCCGCTCTGAAGCTTTCTTT.